Listed here are 10 T cell receptor beta chains from one sample, sequenced in a study of OX40 agonist ivuxolimab in advanced cancers. Using immunoSEQ multiplex PCR, the repertoire was profiled, and TCRdb retains in-frame clones only, with some absent. The repertoire holds 60,000 to 80,000 clones, with more than 65% as singletons. The source material was CD4+ or CD8+ T cells sorted from blood, sampled in a trial of the OX40 agonist ivuxolimab. The receptor source for this set is an adult with an advanced solid tumor such as melanoma, head and neck, liver or kidney cancer.

There are a few counts of this clone. V and J are TRBV7-8 and TRBJ1-2, with D possibly matching TRBD1 (5 bases). The ends were cut back, 5 bases at V and 3 bases at J, with 13 bases in the middle. CDR1 and CDR2 from the germline V gene are SGHVS and FQNEAQ. This CDR3 contains 14 residues. The CDR3 bases are TGTGCCAGCAGCATGGGACGGGGTGACTATGGCTACACCTTC. This encodes CASSMGRGDYGYTF.

Regarding this clone: Compared with germline, one end of the junction differs, possibly owing to a read error. V is TRBV5-4 and J is TRBJ1-1; 8 nucleotides agree with TRBD1. Germline CDR1 is SGHNT and CDR2 is YYREEE (reference sequence). The CDR3 has 15 residues. This CDR3 reads CASSHAMDRAAEAFF. In nucleotides, the CDR3 is TGCGCCAGCAGCCACGCTATGGACAGGGCCGCTGAAGCTTTCTTT.

This clone was found once. The chain links TRBV7-3 to TRBJ2-1; 11 bases fit TRBD2. The junction had 3 bases not matched to a gene; V was cut back by 4 bases and J by 10 bases. The CDR3 length is 13 residues. Germline V gene lookup returns CDR1 SGHTA and CDR2 FQGTGA. For the CDR3, the DNA is TGTGCCAGCAGCTGGGGACTAGCGGAAGAGCAGTTCTTC. This gives the protein CASSWGLAEEQFF.

V usage is TRBV5-4 and J usage is TRBJ2-7, with unresolved D. This CDR3 contains 15 residues. Trimming took 1 base from V and 5 from J, leaving 16 bases between them. Germline CDR1 is SGHNT and CDR2 is YYREEE (reference sequence). CDR3 loop: CASSLSHNSVDEQYF. The CDR3, as DNA: TGTGCCAGCAGCTTGAGCCACAACTCGGTCGACGAGCAGTACTTC.

V gene TRBV5-1 combines with J gene TRBJ2-2, with 9 bases fitting TRBD1. V was pared by 1 base and J by 4 bases, with 8 bases of the junction left unmatched. This CDR3 region has 17 residues. Germline V CDR1 and CDR2: SGHRS, YFSETQ. In DNA, the CDR3 is TGCGCCAGCAGCTTGAATCTAGGGACAGGGATCACCGGGGAGCTGTTTTTT. This gives the protein CASSLNLGTGITGELFF.

This sequence joins TRBV9 and TRBJ1-4, with unresolved D. Germline V gives CDR1 SGDLS, CDR2 YYNGEE. The CDR3 spans 16 residues. Trimming left V 1 base short and J 0 bases short, with 10 bases between. In DNA form, the CDR3 reads TGTGCCAGCAGCGTATCAGGTTCTGCAACTAATGAAAAACTGTTTTTT. It specifies CASSVSGSATNEKLFF.

This clone was detected a few times. The chain uses TRBV7-9 and TRBJ1-4; 8 bases align to TRBD1. The CDR3 has 15 amino acids. From germline, CDR1 is SEHNR and CDR2 FQNEAQ (reference sequence). Trimming took 5 bases from V and 7 from J; bases not matched to a gene: 9. This CDR3 is CASSLLGQEVEKLFF. CDR3 coding DNA: TGTGCCAGCAGCCTCTTGGGACAGGAGGTTGAAAAACTGTTTTTT.

CDR3 residues: CASSLGNQPQHF. The CDR3 region has the DNA TGTGCCAGCAGTTTGGGGAATCAGCCCCAGCATTTT. This chain links TRBV28 with TRBJ1-5; D unclear. CDR3 length equals 12 residues. With 3 bases removed from V and 4 bases from J, the gap between germline ends came to 4 bases. Germline V gives CDR1 MDHEN, CDR2 SYDVKM. The entire variable domain, with the rest obtained from reference TRBV28 and TRBJ1-5, is as follows: DVKVTQSSRYLVKRTGEKVFLECVQDMDHENMFWYRQDPGLGLRLIYFSYDVKMKEKGDIPEGYSVSREKKERFSLILESASTNQTSMYLCASSLGNQPQHFGDGTRLSIL.

The chain recombines TRBV5-1 with TRBJ2-6; 11 positions agree with TRBD1. Per germline, CDR1 SGHRS and CDR2 YFSETQ. Trimming took 4 bases from V and 1 from J; bases not matched to a gene: 7. This CDR3 comprises 18 residues. This CDR3 reads CASSPRTGGASGANVLTF. The CDR3 region has the DNA TGCGCCAGCAGCCCCCGGACAGGGGGCGCGTCTGGGGCCAACGTCCTGACTTTC.

V and J are TRBV28 and TRBJ1-2; no clear D gene. The germline V gene encodes CDR1 MDHEN and CDR2 SYDVKM. The CDR3 is 15 amino acids. Trimming removed 7 bases from V and 0 bases from J, with 15 bases in between. CDR3 sequence (DNA): TGTGCCAGCACCACCGATTTTACTTCTAACTATGGCTACACCTTC. Amino acid sequence: CASTTDFTSNYGYTF.